The clone carrying this T cell receptor beta chain was counted at least ten times. The target antigen is unknown. Using RNA transcripts, the TCR beta CDR3 regions were amplified. The authors performed first-round RT-PCR with HTBI primers and then a second-round multiplex PCR. Using its own MiXCR run on the multiplex PCR reads, TCRdb lists one record per CDR3 protein. The sample has roughly 230,000 distinct CDR3 sequences; 20% to 25% are singletons. The entry originates in a study of Graves' ophthalmopathy and Graves' hyperthyroidism. Study-wide points: Most expanded clonotypes in thyroid above 0.001 frequency also showed up in blood.

CDR1 and CDR2 from the germline V gene are SGHTA and FQGNSA. V dropped 5 bases and J dropped 9 bases, with 16 bases sitting between them. The CDR3 is made up of 13 amino acids. The source material was peripheral blood. The receptor's source is a woman aged 45-60 years with Graves' ophthalmopathy. The chain employs TRBV7-2 and TRBJ1-2; D may be TRBD1 (5 bases). The CDR3 DNA sequence: TGTGCCAGCAGCGCACCGGGGCAGAGGAGCTACACCTTC. It codes for CASSAPGQRSYTF.